This T cell receptor (beta chain) was recovered during a study of T cell responses to AZD1222 COVID-19 vaccine. Study-level results: Researchers took repertoire samples only after the peak T cell response had come.

TCRdb's table, derived via immunoSEQ multiplex PCR, lists solely in-frame clones and lacks some. The sample lists 90,000 to 130,000 clones, 85% to 95% occurring once. In regard to this clone: Its antigen remains unknown.

The CDR3 spans 16 residues. Per germline, CDR1 MGHRA and CDR2 YSYEKL. V was trimmed by 3 bases and J by 1 base, leaving 15 bases between them. Sequenced here: peripheral blood, sampled on day 0 of AZD1222 vaccination. This receptor was identified in an adult in good health. The chain employs TRBV4-1 and TRBJ1-1; D is possibly TRBD1 (5 bases). CDR3 amino acids: CASSHKGPGANTEAFF. CDR3 nucleotide sequence: TGCGCCAGCAGCCATAAGGGGCCCGGGGCGAACACTGAAGCTTTCTTT.